Below are 15 T cell receptor beta chains sequenced from a single sample in a study of cytomegalovirus exposure and HLA in healthy donors. In the PCR, 60 Vbeta and 13 Jbeta primers were used. The table came from immunoSEQ multiplex PCR; TCRdb's copy has only in-frame clones and leaves some out. Among 150,000 to 200,000 clones, about 80% were seen once, and the ten largest hold less than 2%. What was sequenced was PBMCs. Receptor source: a woman under 40 in good health and CMV-seronegative.

This clone came up a few times. The genes are TRBV30 and TRBJ1-1; TRBD1 is a possible D gene (5 bases). Between the trimmed V and J ends, which lost 2 bases and 3 bases, there was a span of 10 bases. The CDR3 has 13 amino acids. The germline V gene encodes CDR1 GTSNPN and CDR2 SVGIG (reference sequence). The DNA for the CDR3 is TGTGCCTGGAGTCGGGGGGGGGACACTGAAGCTTTCTTT. Translating gives CAWSRGGDTEAFF.

The chain has TRBV27 and TRBJ2-2; 13 nucleotides align to TRBD2. Germline CDR1 reads MNHEY; CDR2 reads SMNVEV (reference sequence). The CDR3 totals 18 residues. The V segment lost 6 bases and the J segment 4 bases; nucleotides outside the gene matches: 11. In nucleotides, the CDR3 is TGTGCCAGCAGCACTCCACGGGGACTAGCGGGGCGCACCGGGGAGCTGTTTTTT. This translates into CASSTPRGLAGRTGELFF.

The sample holds one count of this clone. This rearrangement joins TRBV6-4 to TRBJ1-2; maybe TRBD1 (6 bases). V was cut by 2 bases and J by 8 bases, with 12 bases left in between. The CDR3 totals 13 residues. CDR1 and CDR2 (germline): MRHNA, SNTAGT. CDR3 in amino acids: CASSDQEGGGYTF. CDR3 sequence (DNA): TGTGCCAGCAGTGACCAGGAGGGGGGGGGCTACACCTTC.

The V gene is TRBV5-1, the J gene TRBJ2-2; a possible D gene is TRBD2 (5 bases). Trimming removed 1 base at V and 6 bases at J, with 10 bases between. Germline lookup yields CDR1 SGHRS and CDR2 YFSETQ. The CDR3 has 14 residues. CDR3 sequence (DNA): TGCGCCAGCAGCTTGCAGGACTCGTCCGGGGAGCTGTTTTTT. This codes for CASSLQDSSGELFF.

The chain carries TRBV7-2 and TRBJ1-3, with unresolved D. The CDR3 totals 16 residues. V was cut by 2 bases and J by 0 bases, with 11 bases left in between. Germline CDR1 SGHTA, CDR2 FQGNSA. CDR3 loop: CASSLNTVYSGNTIYF. The CDR3 nucleotides are TGTGCCAGCAGCTTAAATACAGTTTACTCTGGAAACACCATATATTTT.

The gene calls are TRBV2 and TRBJ2-5; 7 bases agree with TRBD2. Trimming at V came to 2 bases and at J to 5 bases, leaving 5 bases not matched to a gene. Germline CDR1 reads SNHLY; CDR2 reads FYNNEI. CDR3 length: 14 residues. CDR3 sequence (DNA): TGTGCCAGCAGTGAATGGACTAGTACGGAGACCCAGTACTTC. It encodes CASSEWTSTETQYF.

The genes are TRBV11-2 and TRBJ2-2; D ambiguous. V lost 0 bases to trimming and J lost 2 bases, with 10 bases between them. The CDR3 has 16 amino acids. Germline V gene data show CDR1 as SGHAT and CDR2 as FQNNGV. This CDR3 is CASSLEPKANTGELFF. CDR3 DNA sequence: TGTGCCAGCAGCTTAGAGCCCAAAGCAAACACCGGGGAGCTGTTTTTT.

J is TRBJ1-1 and V is TRBV9; D is perhaps TRBD1 (6 bases). V gave up 4 bases and J gave up 8 bases, with 18 bases separating them. The CDR3 runs to 14 residues. The V gene's germline CDR1 is SGDLS and CDR2 YYNGEE. In nucleotides, the CDR3 is TGTGCCAGCAGCCCGGCGGGGGGCGGAGAGGAAGCTTTCTTT. Its translation: CASSPAGGGEEAFF.

The chain recombines TRBV6-1 with TRBJ2-7; 9 bases fit TRBD1. CDR1 and CDR2 from the germline V gene are MNHNS and SASEGT. The CDR3 is made up of 12 amino acids. V was pared by 0 bases and J by 10 bases, with 1 base of the junction left unmatched. This CDR3 is CASSEAGQGQYF. In nucleotides, the CDR3 is TGTGCCAGCAGTGAAGCGGGACAGGGCCAGTACTTC.

The chain links TRBV5-1 to TRBJ2-3, with 9 bases aligning to TRBD2. Per the germline V gene, CDR1 is SGHRS and CDR2 is YFSETQ. This CDR3 spans 17 amino acids. Trimming cost V 0 bases and J 6 bases; bases outside gene matches: 11. In DNA form, the CDR3 reads TGCGCCAGCAGCTTGGCATTTTCCGGGACTAGCTCCGATACGCAGTATTTT. Translation: CASSLAFSGTSSDTQYF.

The rearrangement uses TRBV2 and TRBJ1-5, with D possibly matching TRBD1 (5 bases). CDR3 length: 13 residues. Germline V CDR1 and CDR2: SNHLY, FYNNEI. Trimming took 8 bases from V and 5 from J, leaving 13 bases between them. The CDR3 loop is CASGFGAYQPQHF. The CDR3 DNA reads as TGTGCCAGCGGCTTTGGGGCCTATCAGCCCCAGCATTTT. The full variable domain, in which reference TRBV2 and TRBJ1-5 provide the parts outside the CDR3, is EPEVTQTPSHQVTQMGQEVILRCVPISNHLYFYWYRQILGQKVEFLVSFYNNEISEKSEIFDDQFSVERPDGSNFTLKIRSTKLEDSAMYFCASGFGAYQPQHFGDGTRLSIL.

The V call is TRBV15, the J call TRBJ2-3, with 9 bases matching TRBD2. This CDR3 comprises 16 residues. J lost 4 bases, V lost 0 bases, and 5 bases had no gene match. In germline, CDR1 is LNHNV, CDR2 YYDKDF (reference sequence). CDR3 DNA: TGTGCCACCAGCAGAGATCAGGGACTAGCCTCAGATACGCAGTATTTT. It is translated as CATSRDQGLASDTQYF.

This sequence joins TRBV30 and TRBJ2-2, with D tentatively TRBD1 (5 bases). V dropped 0 bases and J dropped 5 bases, with 13 bases sitting between them. Germline CDR1 and CDR2: GTSNPN and SVGIG (reference sequence). This CDR3 region has 15 residues. CDR3 coding DNA: TGTGCCTGGAGTGTAGCAGGGCTAGTAACCGGGGAGCTGTTTTTT. This sequence encodes CAWSVAGLVTGELFF.

The chain carries TRBV11-2 and TRBJ2-7, with 8 bases matching TRBD2. The CDR3 extends over 15 amino acids. Germline lookup yields CDR1 SGHAT and CDR2 FQNNGV. Trimming at V came to 5 bases and at J to 2 bases, leaving 8 bases not matched to a gene. The CDR3 sequence: CASSPLAGRAYEQYF. The CDR3 nucleotides read TGTGCCAGCAGCCCCTTAGCGGGGAGGGCCTACGAGCAGTACTTC.

This clone was detected only once. J is TRBJ1-2 and V is TRBV30, with no clear D. This CDR3 contains 11 residues. Trimming stripped 7 bases from V and 2 bases from J, with 8 bases between. Germline CDR1 is GTSNPN and CDR2 is SVGIG (reference sequence). The CDR3 DNA follows: TGTGCCTCAACAGAAAACTATGGCTACACCTTC. This translates into CASTENYGYTF.